These 16 T cell receptor beta chains originate from one sample sequenced in a study of OX40 agonist ivuxolimab in advanced cancers. Clones were read by immunoSEQ multiplex PCR, and TCRdb kept only the in-frame ones, dropping some. The repertoire has about 83,000 clones, roughly 89% of them found once; the top ten carry 8.4%. Sample: CD4+ or CD8+ T cells sorted from blood, taken in a trial of the OX40 agonist ivuxolimab. The receptors derive from an adult with an advanced solid tumor such as melanoma, head and neck, liver or kidney cancer.

The chain recombines TRBV7-3 with TRBJ2-1, with D uncertain. The CDR3 is made up of 13 amino acids. Germline V CDR1 and CDR2: SGHTA, FQGTGA. V was cut by 5 bases and J by 6 bases, with 11 bases left in between. CDR3 amino acids: CASSPHLSNEQFF. The CDR3 DNA is TGTGCCAGCAGCCCCCACCTCTCCAATGAGCAGTTCTTC.

The chain has TRBV4-2 and TRBJ2-7; no clear D. The CDR3 sequence is 12 residues long. V lost 0 bases and J lost 4, with 4 bases in between. Germline values: CDR1 LGHNA, CDR2 YNFKEQ. The DNA of the CDR3 is TGTGCCAGCAGCCAAGATGGGTACGAGCAGTACTTC. This translates into CASSQDGYEQYF.

This chain joins TRBV12-5 and TRBJ1-2; D gene ambiguous. Looked up from germline, CDR1 is LGHNT and CDR2 is FRNRAP. The germline V and J ends were trimmed by 0 bases and 4 bases, with 6 bases remaining between them. The CDR3 has 13 residues. In nucleotides, the CDR3 is TGTGCTAGTGGTTTGGTTGGACGCTATGGCTACACCTTC. Its translation is CASGLVGRYGYTF.

The rearrangement links TRBV6-5 to TRBJ2-1, with 7 bases fitting TRBD2. The CDR3 covers 13 residues. J was trimmed by 12 bases and V by 2 bases; bases with no gene match: 7. Germline V gene lookup returns CDR1 MNHEY and CDR2 SVGAGI. Written as DNA, the CDR3 is TGTGCCAGCAGTTACGGTAGCGGGTCGGGGCAGTTCTTC. It yields the protein CASSYGSGSGQFF.

The chain links TRBV2 to TRBJ2-1; 15 positions agree with TRBD2. From germline, CDR1 is SNHLY and CDR2 FYNNEI. The CDR3 covers 19 residues. The ends lost 4 bases at V and 6 bases at J; junction bases unmatched: 13. CDR3 protein: CASSVTGTSGRRLLNEQFF. The CDR3 DNA sequence: TGTGCCAGCAGTGTAACCGGGACTAGCGGGAGGCGACTTCTCAATGAGCAGTTCTTC.

This clone is a singleton in its sample. The chain uses TRBV2 and TRBJ2-7; D is unclear. Germline lookup yields CDR1 SNHLY and CDR2 FYNNEI. Trimming removed 6 bases at V and 3 bases at J, with 9 bases between. The CDR3 has 12 amino acids. This chain's CDR3 is CASRSQRYEQYF. CDR3 sequence (DNA): TGTGCCAGCAGGTCTCAGCGCTACGAGCAGTACTTC.

V gene TRBV5-6 combines with J gene TRBJ2-3; the D gene is possibly TRBD1 (5 bases). This CDR3 has 15 amino acids. The germline V gene encodes CDR1 SGHDT and CDR2 YYEEEE. With 4 bases removed from V and 2 bases from J, the gap between germline ends came to 14 bases. The CDR3 is CASSTGTINTDTQYF. DNA for the CDR3: TGTGCCAGCAGCACAGGCACTATCAACACAGATACGCAGTATTTT. Full variable domain (outside the CDR3, taken from reference TRBV5-6 and TRBJ2-3): DAGVTQSPTHLIKTRGQQVTLRCSPKSGHDTVSWYQQALGQGPQFIFQYYEEEERQRGNFPDRFSGHQFPNYSSELNVNALLLGDSALYLCASSTGTINTDTQYFGPGTRLTVL.

The chain links TRBV28 to TRBJ2-1; weak D call: TRBD2 (7 bases). V lost 5 bases to trimming and J lost 3 bases, with 11 bases between them. This CDR3 is built from 14 residues. Germline CDR1 is MDHEN and CDR2 is SYDVKM. CDR3 sequence reads: CASSLRGGYNEQFF. The CDR3 region has the DNA TGTGCCAGCAGTCTGAGGGGGGGCTACAATGAGCAGTTCTTC.

This clone has only a few counts. The rearrangement joins TRBV28 to TRBJ2-2; 10 nucleotides align to TRBD2. The CDR3 is 15 residues long. Germline values: CDR1 MDHEN, CDR2 SYDVKM. V shed 3 bases, J shed 5 bases, and the junction held 3 bases outside the gene matches. The CDR3 loop is CASSFVAGGTGELFF. CDR3 DNA: TGTGCCAGCAGTTTTGTAGCGGGAGGAACCGGGGAGCTGTTTTTT.

This rearrangement joins TRBV28 to TRBJ2-7, with TRBD1 matching over 7 bases. The germline V gene has CDR1 MDHEN and CDR2 SYDVKM. V was pared by 3 bases and J by 5 bases, with 7 bases of the junction left unmatched. The CDR3 contains 14 residues. The CDR3 here is CASSLSGTGDEQYV. CDR3 coding DNA: TGTGCCAGCAGTTTGAGTGGTACAGGGGACGAGCAGTACGTC.

CDR3 nucleotides: TGCAGCGTTTTGCTGATTGAGGAGGGATTGAATGGCTACACCTTC. Translated, it gives CSVLLIEEGLNGYTF. V is TRBV29-1 and J is TRBJ1-2; D is unclear. V lost 5 bases to trimming and J lost 6 bases, with 22 bases between them. Germline-derived CDR1 and CDR2 are SQVTM and ANQGSEA. The CDR3 is 15 amino acids.

In this sample, this clone turned up once. The chain employs TRBV28 and TRBJ2-1, with 7 bases aligning to TRBD1. Unmatched junction bases numbered 4, after V lost 7 bases and J lost 1 base. This CDR3 contains 14 residues. Per germline, CDR1 MDHEN and CDR2 SYDVKM. The CDR3 DNA reads as TGTGCCAGCACCCTCAGGGGGTCCTACAATGAGCAGTTCTTC. Encoded protein: CASTLRGSYNEQFF.

Only a few counts were recorded for this clone. The J gene is TRBJ1-1, the V gene TRBV16; tentative D call: TRBD1 (5 bases). With 0 bases removed from V and 0 bases from J, the gap between germline ends came to 11 bases. This CDR3 comprises 16 residues. The V gene's germline CDR1 is KGHSY and CDR2 FQNENV. Here the CDR3 DNA reads TGTGCCAGCAGCCAATCAGGGGTAGCAGTGAACACTGAAGCTTTCTTT. Protein: CASSQSGVAVNTEAFF.

The chain is built from TRBV30 and TRBJ2-3, with D maybe TRBD1 (6 bases). The CDR3 runs 14 residues. CDR1 and CDR2 from the germline V gene are GTSNPN and SVGIG (reference sequence). The germline V and J ends were trimmed by 2 bases and 3 bases, with 12 bases remaining between them. This CDR3 reads CAWSLGGETDTQYF. DNA of the CDR3: TGTGCCTGGAGTTTAGGGGGAGAGACAGATACGCAGTATTTT.

The rearrangement links TRBV4-2 to TRBJ2-5, with a possible D match to TRBD2 (5 bases). Trimming took off 3 bases at V and 0 bases at J, with 11 bases between the two ends. The CDR3 is 15 amino acids. CDR1 and CDR2 from the germline V gene are LGHNA and YNFKEQ. CDR3 region: CASSHAKLDQETQYF. CDR3 coding DNA: TGTGCCAGCAGCCATGCAAAACTAGACCAAGAGACCCAGTACTTC.

The chain couples TRBV4-3 to TRBJ1-5, with a tentative D call TRBD1 (6 bases). The CDR3 runs to 16 residues. Trimming left V 1 base short and J 5 bases short, with 15 bases between. Germline values: CDR1 LGHNA, CDR2 YSLEER. The CDR3 here is CASSQGGPGDHQPQHF. The CDR3, as DNA: TGCGCCAGCAGCCAAGGGGGGCCAGGGGACCATCAGCCCCAGCATTTT.